A single sample is the source of the 6 T cell receptor beta chains below, sequenced in a study of radiation and T cells in renal cell carcinoma. Using immunoSEQ multiplex PCR, the repertoire was profiled, and TCRdb retains in-frame clones only, with some absent. In the table there are almost 50,000 clones, about 80% of which are singletons. Time point noted: blood 2 weeks post-SBRT. The treatment denotes: 15 Gy SBRT to primary tumor, nephrectomy 4 weeks later. Sample: blood, taken from a patient whose treatment included radiotherapy and nephrectomy. The receptor set was obtained from a woman between 70 and 85 years old with renal cell carcinoma.

The chain combines TRBV12-5 with TRBJ2-1; tentatively, D is TRBD2 (6 bases). This CDR3 is 11 amino acids long. Per germline, CDR1 LGHNT and CDR2 FRNRAP. V was cut by 4 bases and J by 10 bases, with 8 bases left in between. The CDR3 coding sequence is TGTGCTAGTGGTTCCCGGGGGGAGCAGTTCTTC. Residues: CASGSRGEQFF.

The rearrangement uses TRBV19 and TRBJ2-7; perhaps TRBD1 as D (5 bases). The CDR3 is 13 amino acids. V was pared by 2 bases and J by 4 bases, with 9 bases between. Germline V gene lookup returns CDR1 LNHDA and CDR2 SQIVND (reference sequence). CDR3 sequence: CASSISRAYEQYF. Written as DNA, the CDR3 is TGTGCCAGTAGTATAAGCAGGGCGTACGAGCAGTACTTC.

V is TRBV13 and J is TRBJ2-1; no definite D call. Germline V gene sequence: CDR1 PRHDT, CDR2 FYEKMQ (reference sequence). The V and J ends lost 5 bases and 5 bases respectively, with 19 bases between them. The CDR3 is made up of 16 amino acids. CDR3 DNA sequence: TGTGCCAGCAGCGCAAGCCCCCAGTTAGGCGACAATGAGCAGTTCTTC. It is translated as CASSASPQLGDNEQFF.

The rearrangement joins TRBV6-1 to TRBJ2-1; TRBD2 is a possible D gene (7 bases). The V end was cut by 4 bases, the J end by 0 bases, with 10 bases between. Germline V CDR1 and CDR2: MNHNS, SASEGT. The CDR3 runs 15 residues. The DNA for the CDR3 is TGTGCCAGCAGTGGGGGGGGACACTCCTACAATGAGCAGTTCTTC. Its protein product is CASSGGGHSYNEQFF.

The V and J genes are TRBV6-5 and TRBJ1-1; TRBD1 might be the D (5 bases). The V end lost 3 bases, the J end lost 3 bases, and 17 bases lay between the germline ends. Germline V gene sequence: CDR1 MNHEY, CDR2 SVGAGI. CDR3 length equals 16 residues. The CDR3, as DNA: TGTGCCAGCAGTTATGAGATTGGTGGGGGGGACACTGAAGCTTTCTTT. Translated, it gives CASSYEIGGGDTEAFF.

This sequence joins TRBV5-1 and TRBJ2-7, with 10 bases matching TRBD1. The CDR3 contains 15 residues. Trimming took 3 bases from V and 4 from J; bases not matched to a gene: 7. Germline CDR1 reads SGHRS; CDR2 reads YFSETQ. The CDR3 protein is CASSSSGQGGYEQYF. DNA for the CDR3: TGCGCCAGCAGCTCCTCTGGACAGGGGGGGTACGAGCAGTACTTC.